Shown below are 17 T cell receptor beta chains from a single sample sequenced in a study of T cell responses to AZD1222 COVID-19 vaccine. Here immunoSEQ multiplex PCR was the method, and the copy in TCRdb shows in-frame clones only, minus some. The sample has more than 95,000 clones, around 91% seen once; the top ten hold about 19%. The sequencing used peripheral blood, collected on day 0 of AZD1222 vaccination. The origin of the receptors is an adult in good health.

The chain is built from TRBV5-1 and TRBJ1-1; the D is unclear. The CDR3 is 14 amino acids. Trimming left V 4 bases short and J 2 bases short, with 12 bases between. Germline-derived CDR1 and CDR2 are SGHRS and YFSETQ. The CDR3 reads CASSPSLHNTEAFF. The CDR3 nucleotides are TGCGCCAGCAGCCCTAGCCTACATAACACTGAAGCTTTCTTT.

This rearrangement joins TRBV24-1 to TRBJ1-2; no definite D call. V shed 5 bases and J shed 1 base, with 7 bases lying between them. This CDR3 has 13 amino acids. Germline CDR1 reads KGHDR; CDR2 reads SFDVKD. Written as DNA, the CDR3 is TGTGCCACCAGTGGAGGAGATAACTATGGCTACACCTTC. It yields the protein CATSGGDNYGYTF.

V is TRBV2 and J is TRBJ1-2; 10 bases align to TRBD1. Germline V lookup: CDR1 SNHLY, CDR2 FYNNEI. Trimming removed 6 bases from V and 4 bases from J; junction bases left unmatched: 5. This CDR3 spans 14 amino acids. The CDR3 sequence is CASRTGGSGYGYTF. The CDR3 coding sequence is TGTGCCAGCAGGACAGGGGGCTCGGGCTATGGCTACACCTTC.

As DNA, the CDR3 is TGTGCCAGAAGCATACCGGGACACCATCAGCCCCAGCATTTT. Protein product: CARSIPGHHQPQHF. The rearrangement links TRBV5-3 to TRBJ1-5; maybe TRBD1 (6 bases). TRBV5-3 is classed as an ORF, of uncertain function. The V end lost 4 bases, the J end lost 5 bases, and 13 bases lay between the germline ends. The CDR3 spans 14 residues.

This chain links TRBV30 with TRBJ2-2; 9 bases are shared with TRBD2. Trimming cost V 2 bases and J 6 bases; bases outside gene matches: 1. Germline lookup yields CDR1 GTSNPN and CDR2 SVGIG (reference sequence). The CDR3 runs to 13 residues. The CDR3 protein is CAWSRLAAGELFF. In DNA form, the CDR3 reads TGTGCCTGGAGTCGACTAGCGGCCGGGGAGCTGTTTTTT.

The gene calls are TRBV3-1 (or the pseudogene TRBV3-2) and TRBJ2-2; 7 bases line up with TRBD1. Germline-derived CDR1 and CDR2 are LGHDT and YNNKEL (reference sequence). Trimming at V came to 0 bases and at J to 4 bases, leaving 11 bases not matched to a gene. This CDR3 region has 18 residues. CDR3 residues: CASSQDRWGTVFTGELFF. For the CDR3, the DNA is TGTGCCAGCAGCCAAGATAGGTGGGGGACAGTCTTCACCGGGGAGCTGTTTTTT.

The genes are TRBV5-1 and TRBJ2-5, with D possibly TRBD2 on 5 matching bases. This CDR3 has 15 amino acids. V lost 0 bases to trimming and J lost 2 bases, with 11 bases between them. CDR1 is SGHRS, CDR2 YFSETQ, per germline. CDR3 DNA: TGCGCCAGCAGCTTGGTTGGGCGGGTACAAGAGACCCAGTACTTC. Encoded protein: CASSLVGRVQETQYF.

The chain combines TRBV25-1 with TRBJ2-1; the match to TRBD2 covers 7 bases. The trim removed 0 bases at V and 3 bases at J, leaving 2 bases unmatched. The CDR3 has 15 residues. The germline V gene encodes CDR1 MGHDK and CDR2 SYGVNS. The DNA of the CDR3 is TGTGCCAGCAGTGAATATGTAGCGGGCTACAATGAGCAGTTCTTC. Encoded protein: CASSEYVAGYNEQFF.

This clone was seen just once. This chain uses TRBV7-2 with TRBJ1-1; unclear D gene. The CDR3 consists of 15 residues. Germline loops: CDR1 SGHTA, CDR2 FQGNSA. With 2 bases removed from V and 0 bases from J, the gap between germline ends came to 10 bases. The CDR3 DNA reads TGTGCCAGCAGCTTAAACCCAGGTCTGAACACTGAAGCTTTCTTT. This encodes CASSLNPGLNTEAFF.

This chain's CDR3 is CASSLVPTGVDEAFF. In nucleotides, the CDR3 is TGTGCCAGCAGCTTAGTCCCAACAGGGGTCGATGAAGCTTTCTTT. The V and J genes are TRBV11-1 and TRBJ1-1, with 7 bases matching TRBD1. From germline, CDR1 is SGHAT and CDR2 FQDESV (reference sequence). The CDR3 covers 15 residues. The V gene end was trimmed by 1 base and the J gene end by 7 bases; junction bases not matched to a gene: 9. Full variable domain (missing parts from reference TRBV11-1 and TRBJ1-1): EAEVAQSPRYKITEKSQAVAFWCDPISGHATLYWYRQILGQGPELLVQFQDESVVDDSQLPKDRFSAERLKGVDSTLKIQPAELGDSAMYLCASSLVPTGVDEAFFGQGTRLTVV.

The chain combines TRBV27 with TRBJ2-7; 7 bases align to TRBD2. From germline, CDR1 is MNHEY and CDR2 SMNVEV (reference sequence). The CDR3 is 13 amino acids. With 6 bases clipped from V and 6 bases from J, the junction kept 8 bases outside the gene matches. The CDR3 bases are TGTGCCAGCAGGGGAGGGCCAGTGTCCGAGCAGTACTTC. Amino acid sequence: CASRGGPVSEQYF.

This clone has just a few counts. The CDR3 DNA is TGTGCCAGCAGTCCCCGGACAGGGGCGACCACTGAAGCTTTCTTT. This codes for CASSPRTGATTEAFF. The chain uses TRBV6-6 and TRBJ1-1; 9 nucleotides agree with TRBD1. The germline CDR1 and CDR2 sequences are MNHNY and SVGAGI (reference sequence). This CDR3 is built from 15 residues. After removal of 5 bases from V and 4 bases from J, the junction contained 8 bases not matched to a gene.

This sequence joins TRBV18 and TRBJ2-7; D perhaps matches TRBD2 (5 bases). Germline CDR1 reads KGHSH; CDR2 reads LQKENI. Trimming cost V 0 bases and J 7 bases, with 19 bases left between them. This CDR3 has 16 residues. The CDR3 DNA is TGTGCCAGCTCACCACCGGGGAGCCTCGTGGGCTCAGAGCAGTACTTC. It yields the protein CASSPPGSLVGSEQYF. The entire variable domain, with the rest obtained from reference TRBV18 and TRBJ2-7, is as follows: NAGVMQNPRHLVRRRGQEARLRCSPMKGHSHVYWYRQLPEEGLKFMVYLQKENIIDESGMPKERFSAEFPKEGPSILRIQQVVRGDSAAYFCASSPPGSLVGSEQYFGPGTRLTVT.

The gene calls are TRBV9 and TRBJ2-7; no clear D gene. CDR1 is SGDLS and CDR2 is YYNGEE in the germline V gene. The CDR3 runs to 14 residues. Deletions cut 1 base from V and 2 bases from J, with 10 bases between. The CDR3 nucleotides are TGTGCCAGCAGCGTATTTGACGGAACCTACGAGCAGTACTTC. It codes for CASSVFDGTYEQYF.

The J gene is TRBJ1-6, the V gene TRBV21-1; TRBD1 reflects the table's D call only, with no check against the DNA. TRBV21-1 is a pseudogene. This CDR3 has 17 residues. The CDR3 region is CASSYRGQSSYNSPLHF. The CDR3 coding sequence is TGTGCCAGCAGCTACCGGGGACAGAGCTCCTATAATTCACCCCTCCACTTT.

V is TRBV5-1 and J is TRBJ1-1; TRBD1 is a possible D gene (5 bases). The CDR3 loop spans 12 amino acids. Deletions cut 2 bases from V and 6 bases from J, with 8 bases between. Per the germline V gene, CDR1 is SGHRS and CDR2 is YFSETQ. Written as DNA, the CDR3 is TGCGCCAGCAGCTTTACGGGGCCTGAAGCTTTCTTT. Amino acid sequence: CASSFTGPEAFF.

This clone was counted between two and nine times. This chain links TRBV30 with TRBJ2-7; perhaps TRBD1 as D (6 bases). Germline V gene data show CDR1 as GTSNPN and CDR2 as SVGIG (reference sequence). CDR3 length equals 13 residues. V shed 7 bases and J shed 2 bases, with 15 bases lying between them. The CDR3 DNA sequence: TGTGCCTCGAAATTGGACAGCCCCTACGAGCAGTACTTC. The encoded protein is CASKLDSPYEQYF.